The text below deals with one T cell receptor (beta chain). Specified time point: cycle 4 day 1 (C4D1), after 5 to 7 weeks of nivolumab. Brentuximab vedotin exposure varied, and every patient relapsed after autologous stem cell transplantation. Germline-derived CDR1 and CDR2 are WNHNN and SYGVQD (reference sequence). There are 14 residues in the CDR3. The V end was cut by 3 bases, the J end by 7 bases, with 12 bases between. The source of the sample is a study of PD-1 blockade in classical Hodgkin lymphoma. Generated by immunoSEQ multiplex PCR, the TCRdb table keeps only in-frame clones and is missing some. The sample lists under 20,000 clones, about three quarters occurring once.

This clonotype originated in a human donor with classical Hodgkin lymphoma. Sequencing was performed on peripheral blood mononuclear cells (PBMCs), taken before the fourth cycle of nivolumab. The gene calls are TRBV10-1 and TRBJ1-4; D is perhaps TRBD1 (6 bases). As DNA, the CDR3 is TGCGCCAGCAGTGACTCAGGGGATGGTGAAAAACTGTTTTTT. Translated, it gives CASSDSGDGEKLFF.